This T cell receptor beta chain stems from a study of T cells in Graves' hyperthyroidism and ophthalmopathy (dated by TCRdb to the late 2010s). About the study as a whole: Peripheral blood samples were taken at initial diagnosis, before any treatment was given. Once sampling was done, hyperthyroidism patients were given methimazole at a starting dose of 30 mg daily, whereas ophthalmopathy patients were given high-dose intravenous methylprednisolone. In roughly six Graves' hyperthyroidism patients, the study also compared T-cell repertoires from thyroid tissue with T-cell repertoires from blood. According to the paper, TCR Vbeta CDR3 sequencing was carried out on some 130 peripheral blood samples, which came from about 45 ophthalmopathy, approximately 78 hyperthyroidism and roughly 17 progressor patients. Prospective prediction of ophthalmopathy was tested in an independent validation cohort consisting of 18 to 20 hyperthyroidism patients and some 15 patients who later progressed to ophthalmopathy. TCR V-J signatures able to tell the groups apart were searched for in a discovery cohort of 95 to 100 patients, of whom fewer than 45 had Graves' ophthalmopathy and roughly 57 had stable Graves' hyperthyroidism. The 100 or so discovery patients were randomly split 7:3 into training and test sets. On the study overall, not on this receptor specifically: In validation, the model predicted progression to ophthalmopathy with around 71% sensitivity and roughly 72% specificity, a median of 6.5 months before onset. Ophthalmopathy was separated from stable hyperthyroidism by a 13 V-J signature model, with approximately 85% sensitivity and just over 81% specificity obtained in cross-validation and 80%/75% obtained in testing. Sample size was not statistically predetermined, and blinding of investigators to group allocation was not performed. Most expanded thyroid clonotypes (frequency above 0.001) were also detected in blood, suggesting blood repertoires may reflect thyroid immune responses.

Amplification of TCR beta CDR3 regions was carried out from RNA transcripts. The TCR CDR3 was subjected to a first round of RT-PCR using the HTBI primer set and the Qiagen OneStep RT-PCR kit. The libraries were constructed in a second round of multiplex PCR and then size-selected and purified. The libraries were sequenced on an Illumina HiSeq2000 using paired-end 100 bp reads. For the original study's pipeline: SOAPnuke was used to process the raw data, removing reads that contained adapters or uncalled bases, had a mean Phred below 15, or lacked an exact match to the constant primer or identifier. COPE v1.2.5 was used to merge the high-quality paired reads, and each unique nucleotide sequence was defined as a clonotype. Clonotypes were aligned to IMGT TRBV, TRBD and TRBJ reference segments using MiTCR v1.1. The analysis included only V-J combinations with a frequency above 0.0001, which together covered around 99% of the repertoires. The TCS score was defined as the ratio of F50 (clonal expansion) to E x V (chaos), calculated using BLOSUM62-based TCRdist between CDR3 peptides within each V-J. Welch's t-statistics and random forest reduced 514 V-J features to about 12, which were used in a naive Bayes classifier (R e1071). Through fastp at Q25 and MiXCR, TCRdb rebuilt clones from the public reads, retaining in-frame beta chains. Rows are unified per CDR3 protein, each entry keeping the most common DNA and genes. None of the V and J calls come from the authors' own analysis; TCRdb made them. The sample data list hundreds of thousands of distinct CDR3 sequences, and approximately 15% of these were observed just once. Approximately 10% of the sample is in the top ten clones.

A word on this clonotype: The target of this receptor is not known. A much larger clone sits a single nucleotide away, making a read error possible.

Sequences DFQATT (CDR1) and SNEGSKA (CDR2) are obtained from the germline V gene (reference sequence). Between the V and J ends, shortened by 1 base and 13 bases respectively, the junction contains 20 bases. The CDR3 runs 14 residues from the cysteine to the phenylalanine. CDR3 DNA only is kept here, 42 bases in frame from base 1. Stable Graves' hyperthyroidism was defined as the absence of progression to ophthalmopathy over 18 months of follow-up. Hyperthyroidism patients were newly diagnosed, with disease duration under 2 months, and aged 18 to 65 years. Patients with uncontrolled infections, other autoimmune diseases, pregnancy or lactation were excluded. Diagnoses were established on the basis of clinical symptoms, serum thyroxine and TRAb, thyroid ultrasound, and orbital computed tomography. Ficoll-Paque density gradient centrifugation was used to isolate PBMCs from 8.5 to 10 ml of fresh peripheral blood. Total RNA was extracted using Trizol reagent, and RNA quality was assessed on an Agilent 2100 Bioanalyzer.

Sequenced material: blood. In this chain, TRBV20-1 is recombined with TRBJ2-1, with a weak D call of TRBD2 (5 bases match). This receptor was taken from a woman aged 18-29 years with Graves' hyperthyroidism. The DNA sequence is given as TGCAGTGCTAGAGGAGGTAGAGGGTCGGAGACCCAGTTCTTC. Its amino acids are CSARGGRGSETQFF.